The rows below give T cell receptor beta chains drawn from one sample of a study of patients with pleural tuberculosis. TCRdb re-derived calls from the reads in MiXCR, one entry per CDR3 protein. The sample shows around 50,000 distinct CDR3 sequences, under 8.5% of them seen only once. The receptors here all came from a human donor with pleural tuberculosis. The CDR3 runs from the conserved cysteine through the conserved F or W.

>TRBJ1-5|TRBV2
CASSGSGQGLGQPQHF
>TRBJ2-7|TRBV19
CASSKDSASYEQYF
>TRBJ1-6|TRBV14
CASSQRQGGNSPLHF
>TRBJ2-7|TRBV10-2
CASSESLTGVNF
>TRBJ2-7|TRBV28
CAAQRQGAREQYF
>TRBJ1-5|TRBV11-1
CASSAGQGSLSNQPQHF
>TRBJ1-1|TRBV2
CASRPGTGNTEAFF
>TRBJ2-4|TRBV30
CAWSVPSANIQYF
>TRBJ1-1|TRBV11-2
CASSLDFPGTNTEAFF
>TRBJ2-1|TRBV11-1
CASSLVAGAYNEQFF
>TRBJ1-3|TRBV20-1
CSAIQGNSGNTIYF
>TRBJ2-1|TRBV30
CAWSGLSAEQFF
>TRBJ1-1|TRBV11-1
CASSLESMNTEAFF
>TRBJ1-6|TRBV9
CASSVEGQGAGQPLHF
>TRBJ2-3|TRBV27
CASRTRGTDTQYF
>TRBJ1-5|TRBV30
CAWSGQGNQPQHF
>TRBJ2-7|TRBV20-1
CSVLAGTHYEQYF
>TRBJ2-1|TRBV19
CASRGGSGENEQFF
>TRBJ2-1|TRBV11-1
CASSYDGNEQFF
>TRBJ1-3|TRBV7-2
CASSLASSSGNTIYF
>TRBJ1-1|TRBV29-1
CSALGGATEAFF
>TRBJ2-3|TRBV6-1
CASTASGIPDTQYF
>TRBJ2-7|TRBV20-1
CSARVDRGSYEQYF
>TRBJ1-5|TRBV19
CATYGVGELSNQPQHF
>TRBJ2-7|TRBV5-1
CASSLGTEQYF
>TRBJ1-4|TRBV4-2
CASSQEVNEKLFF
>TRBJ1-1|TRBV12-3/TRBV12-4
CASSLSYTEALF
>TRBJ1-1|TRBV11-2
CASSLGTGGHTEAFF
>TRBJ2-3|TRBV29-1
CSVRDTGTDTQYF
>TRBJ1-2|TRBV20-1
CSARDFQGTDGYTF
>TRBJ2-7|TRBV12-3/TRBV12-4
CASSFDRGSYEQYF
>TRBJ1-5|TRBV12-3/TRBV12-4
CASSLHGTGGSQHF
>TRBJ1-2|TRBV6-1
CASSAPGRAHGYTF
>TRBJ2-5|TRBV11-1
CASSPGGGQETQYF
>TRBJ2-5|TRBV10-3
CAISGVGGVTAETQYF
>TRBJ2-2|TRBV25-1
CASRDLDAFSGELFF
>TRBJ2-7|TRBV29-1
CSIGTVREQYF
>TRBJ2-1|TRBV10-3
CAISEATSSGEQFF
>TRBJ1-2|TRBV6-1
CASSEEAPRGGYTF
>TRBJ1-1|TRBV30
CAWSSGQRAFF
>TRBJ1-1|TRBV5-1
CASSLVGGGGTEAFF
>TRBJ2-1|TRBV6-4
CASSDGTSGGNEQFF
>TRBJ2-1|TRBV2
CASAGGEQFF
>TRBJ2-7|TRBV18
CASSPFIQAEQYF
>TRBJ2-5|TRBV6-2/TRBV6-3
CASSYDDSRETQYF
>TRBJ1-2|TRBV25-1
CASTPKGHRFNYGYTF
>TRBJ1-5|TRBV19
CASSIHRADNQPQHF
>TRBJ1-4|TRBV2
CASTPRGTGNEKLFF
>TRBJ1-5|TRBV2
CASSVGGGRSQPQHF
>TRBJ2-3|TRBV6-2/TRBV6-3
CASSYSLAGSTQYF
>TRBJ2-1|TRBV12-3/TRBV12-4
CASSSLAGGPKNEQFF
>TRBJ1-2|TRBV18
CASSPGDRAYGYTF